This T cell receptor beta chain was sequenced in a study of T cells in Graves' hyperthyroidism and ophthalmopathy. Study observations and caveats: A 13 V-J signature model discriminated ophthalmopathy versus stable hyperthyroidism.

Amplification of TCR beta CDR3 regions was performed using RNA transcripts as template. In the first-round RT-PCR of the TCR CDR3, the HTBI primer set was used. From the multiplex PCR reads, TCRdb called clonotypes with MiXCR, one entry per CDR3 protein. The sample carries under 550,000 distinct CDR3 sequences, roughly 15% recorded once. Lactation, pregnancy, other autoimmune disease or uncontrolled infection led to exclusion of patients. CDR1 and CDR2 (germline): SGHRS, YFSETQ. The CDR3 is 15 residues long. Losses at the gene ends were 0 bases for V and 5 bases for J; bases not matched to a gene: 3. This clonotype was seen repeatedly, ten times or more. Its specificity is not known.

This chain uses TRBV5-1 with TRBJ2-1, with TRBD2 identical over 9 bases. Sequencing input: blood. This receptor was taken from a woman aged 18-29 years with Graves' hyperthyroidism. The CDR3 nucleotides are TGCGCCAGCAGCTTGGTGGCTAGCGGGGACAATGAGCAGTTCTTC. Residues: CASSLVASGDNEQFF.